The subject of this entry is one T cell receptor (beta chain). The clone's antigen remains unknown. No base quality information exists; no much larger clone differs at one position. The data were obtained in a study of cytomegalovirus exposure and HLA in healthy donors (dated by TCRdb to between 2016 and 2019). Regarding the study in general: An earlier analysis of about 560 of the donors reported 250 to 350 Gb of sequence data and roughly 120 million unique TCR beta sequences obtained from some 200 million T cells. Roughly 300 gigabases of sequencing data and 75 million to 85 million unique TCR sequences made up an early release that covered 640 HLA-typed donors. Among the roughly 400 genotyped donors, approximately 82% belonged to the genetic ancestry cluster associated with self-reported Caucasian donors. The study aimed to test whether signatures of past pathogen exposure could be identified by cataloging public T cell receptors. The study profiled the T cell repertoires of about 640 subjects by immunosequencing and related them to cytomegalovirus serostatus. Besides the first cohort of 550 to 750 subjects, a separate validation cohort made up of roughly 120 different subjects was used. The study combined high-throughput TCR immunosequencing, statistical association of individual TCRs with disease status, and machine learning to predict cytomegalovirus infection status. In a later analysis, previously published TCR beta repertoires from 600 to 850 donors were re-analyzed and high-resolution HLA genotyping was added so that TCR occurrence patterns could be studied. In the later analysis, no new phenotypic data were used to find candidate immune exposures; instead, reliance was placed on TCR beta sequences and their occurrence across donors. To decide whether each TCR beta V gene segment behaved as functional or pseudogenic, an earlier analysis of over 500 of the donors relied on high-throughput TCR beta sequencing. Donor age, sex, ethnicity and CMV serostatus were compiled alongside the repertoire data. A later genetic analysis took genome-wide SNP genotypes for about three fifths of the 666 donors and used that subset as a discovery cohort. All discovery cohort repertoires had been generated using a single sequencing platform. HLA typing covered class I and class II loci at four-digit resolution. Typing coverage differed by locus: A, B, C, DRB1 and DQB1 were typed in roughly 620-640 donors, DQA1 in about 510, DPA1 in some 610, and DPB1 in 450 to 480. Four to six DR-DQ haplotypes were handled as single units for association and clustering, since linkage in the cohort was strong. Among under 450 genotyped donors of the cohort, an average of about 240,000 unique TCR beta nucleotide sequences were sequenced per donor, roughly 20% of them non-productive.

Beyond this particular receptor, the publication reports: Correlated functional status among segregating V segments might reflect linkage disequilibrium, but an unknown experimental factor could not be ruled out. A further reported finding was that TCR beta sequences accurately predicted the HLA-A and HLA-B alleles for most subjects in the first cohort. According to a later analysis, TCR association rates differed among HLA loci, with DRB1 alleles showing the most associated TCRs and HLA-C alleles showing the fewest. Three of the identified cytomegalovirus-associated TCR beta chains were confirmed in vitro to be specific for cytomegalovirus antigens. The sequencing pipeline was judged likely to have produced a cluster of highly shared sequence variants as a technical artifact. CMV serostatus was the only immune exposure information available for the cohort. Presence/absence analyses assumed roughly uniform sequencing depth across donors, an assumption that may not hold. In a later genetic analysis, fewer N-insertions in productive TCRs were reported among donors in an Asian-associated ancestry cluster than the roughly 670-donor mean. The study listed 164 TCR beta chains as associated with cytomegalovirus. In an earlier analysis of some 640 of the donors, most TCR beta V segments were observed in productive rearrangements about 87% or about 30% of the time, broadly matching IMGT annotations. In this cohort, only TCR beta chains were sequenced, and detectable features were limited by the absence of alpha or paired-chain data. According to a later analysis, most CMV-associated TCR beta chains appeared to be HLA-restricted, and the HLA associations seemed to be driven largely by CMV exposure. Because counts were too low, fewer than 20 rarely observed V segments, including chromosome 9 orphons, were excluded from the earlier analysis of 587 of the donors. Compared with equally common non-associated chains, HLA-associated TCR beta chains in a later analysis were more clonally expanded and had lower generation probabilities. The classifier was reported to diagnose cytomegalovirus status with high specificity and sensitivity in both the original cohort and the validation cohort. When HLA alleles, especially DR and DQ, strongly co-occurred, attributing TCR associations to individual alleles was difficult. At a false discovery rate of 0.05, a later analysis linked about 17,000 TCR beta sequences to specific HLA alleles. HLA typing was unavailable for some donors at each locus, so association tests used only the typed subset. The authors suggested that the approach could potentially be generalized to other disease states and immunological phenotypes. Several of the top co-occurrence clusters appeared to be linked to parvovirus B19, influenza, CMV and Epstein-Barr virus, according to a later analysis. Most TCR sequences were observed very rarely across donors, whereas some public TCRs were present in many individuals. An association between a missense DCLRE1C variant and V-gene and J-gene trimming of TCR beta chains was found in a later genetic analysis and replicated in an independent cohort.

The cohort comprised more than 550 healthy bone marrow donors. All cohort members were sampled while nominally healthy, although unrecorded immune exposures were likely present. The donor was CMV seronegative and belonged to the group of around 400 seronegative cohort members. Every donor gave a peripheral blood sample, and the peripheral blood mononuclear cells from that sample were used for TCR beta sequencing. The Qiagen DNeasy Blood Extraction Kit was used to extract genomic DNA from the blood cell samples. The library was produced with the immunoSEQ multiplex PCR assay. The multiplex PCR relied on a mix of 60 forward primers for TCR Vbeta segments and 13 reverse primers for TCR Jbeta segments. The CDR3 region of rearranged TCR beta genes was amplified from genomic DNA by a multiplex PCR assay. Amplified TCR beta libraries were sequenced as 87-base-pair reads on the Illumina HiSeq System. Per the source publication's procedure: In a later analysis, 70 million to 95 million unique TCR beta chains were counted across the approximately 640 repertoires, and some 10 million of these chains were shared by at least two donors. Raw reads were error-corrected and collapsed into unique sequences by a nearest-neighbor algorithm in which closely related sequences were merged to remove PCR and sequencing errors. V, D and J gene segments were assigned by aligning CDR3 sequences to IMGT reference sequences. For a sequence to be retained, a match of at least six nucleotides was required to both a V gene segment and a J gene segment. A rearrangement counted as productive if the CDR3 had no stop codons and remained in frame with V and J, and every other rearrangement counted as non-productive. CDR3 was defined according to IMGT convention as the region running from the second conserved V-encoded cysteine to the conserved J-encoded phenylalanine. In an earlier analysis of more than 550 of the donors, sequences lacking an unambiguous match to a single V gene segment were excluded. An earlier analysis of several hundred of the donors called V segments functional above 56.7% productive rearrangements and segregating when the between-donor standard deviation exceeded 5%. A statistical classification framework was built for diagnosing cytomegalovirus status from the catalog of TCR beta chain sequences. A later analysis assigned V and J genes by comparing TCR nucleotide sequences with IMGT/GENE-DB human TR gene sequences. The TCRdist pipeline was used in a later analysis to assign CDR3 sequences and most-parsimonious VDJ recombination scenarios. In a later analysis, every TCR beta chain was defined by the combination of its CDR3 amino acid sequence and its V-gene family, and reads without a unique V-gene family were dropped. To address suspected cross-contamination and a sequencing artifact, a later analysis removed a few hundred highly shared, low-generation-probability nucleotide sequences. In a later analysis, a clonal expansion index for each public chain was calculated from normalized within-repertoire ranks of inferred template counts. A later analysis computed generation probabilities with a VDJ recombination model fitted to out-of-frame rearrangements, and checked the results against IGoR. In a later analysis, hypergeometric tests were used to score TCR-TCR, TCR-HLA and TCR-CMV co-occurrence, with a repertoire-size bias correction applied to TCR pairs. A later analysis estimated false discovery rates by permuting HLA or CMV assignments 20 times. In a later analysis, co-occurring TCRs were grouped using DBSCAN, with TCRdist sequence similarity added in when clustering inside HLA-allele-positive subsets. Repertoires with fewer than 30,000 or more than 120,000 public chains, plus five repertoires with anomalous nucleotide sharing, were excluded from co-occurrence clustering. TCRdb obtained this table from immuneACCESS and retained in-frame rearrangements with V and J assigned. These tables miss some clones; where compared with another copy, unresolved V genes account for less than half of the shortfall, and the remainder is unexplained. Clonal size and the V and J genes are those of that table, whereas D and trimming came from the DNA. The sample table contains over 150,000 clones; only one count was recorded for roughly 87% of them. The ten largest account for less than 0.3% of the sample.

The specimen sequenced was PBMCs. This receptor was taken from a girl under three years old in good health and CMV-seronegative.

The DNA sequence is given as TGCGCCAGCAGCTTGGGGGGGGAGGTTCCCGAGCAGTACTTC. The encoded protein is CASSLGGEVPEQYF. The sequence is built from TRBV5-1 and TRBJ2-7; possibly the D gene is TRBD2, per 6 matching bases. The germline V gene encodes CDR1 SGHRS and CDR2 YFSETQ. Trimming at the junction amounts to 0 bases on V and 6 bases on J, and the germline ends lie 13 bases apart. The CDR3 sequence holds 14 residues, the cysteine and phenylalanine included. CDR3 DNA is the only sequence kept; it has 42 bases, read in frame from the first base.